What follows are 14 T cell receptor beta chains derived from one specimen sequenced in a study of T cell responses to AZD1222 COVID-19 vaccine. Method: immunoSEQ multiplex PCR; TCRdb's copy keeps in-frame clones and lacks some. The sample consists of approximately 170,000 clones, approximately 90% of them appearing once. Specimen: peripheral blood, collected on day 0 of AZD1222 vaccination. The receptors originated from an adult in good health.

V and J are TRBV5-5 and TRBJ2-1, with 10 bases lining up with TRBD2. This CDR3 has 18 residues. Germline V gene data show CDR1 as SGHKS and CDR2 as YYEKEE (reference sequence). After removal of 4 bases from V and 5 bases from J, the junction contained 15 bases not matched to a gene. The CDR3 coding sequence is TGTGCCAGCAGCGTGGGACTAGCGCGAACCTCCCACCACAATGAGCAGTTCTTC. Encoded protein: CASSVGLARTSHHNEQFF.

The rearrangement uses TRBV30 and TRBJ1-2; 12 nucleotides align to TRBD1. Trimming at V came to 4 bases and at J to 8 bases, leaving 14 bases not matched to a gene. The CDR3 runs 16 residues. Germline V gene sequence: CDR1 GTSNPN, CDR2 SVGIG (reference sequence). This CDR3 is CAWTHYVGTGGGGYTF. The CDR3 DNA is TGTGCCTGGACCCACTATGTAGGGACAGGGGGCGGCGGCTACACCTTC.

The chain recombines TRBV11-2 with TRBJ2-5; no clear D. This CDR3 contains 15 residues. Germline V gene data show CDR1 as SGHAT and CDR2 as FQNNGV. The germline V and J ends were trimmed by 5 bases and 5 bases, with 18 bases remaining between them. The CDR3 reads CASSPHYSPTETQYF. The CDR3, as DNA: TGTGCCAGCAGCCCCCACTACTCGCCCACGGAGACCCAGTACTTC. The whole variable domain, remainder taken from reference TRBV11-2 and TRBJ2-5, is EAGVAQSPRYKIIEKRQSVAFWCNPISGHATLYWYQQILGQGPKLLIQFQNNGVVDDSQLPKDRFSAERLKGVDSTLKIQPAKLEDSAVYLCASSPHYSPTETQYFGPGTRLLVL.

The chain uses TRBV18 and TRBJ1-1; D not certain. The CDR3 length is 13 residues. CDR1 and CDR2 (germline): KGHSH, LQKENI. Trimming removed 1 base at V and 3 bases at J, with 6 bases between. This chain's CDR3 is CASSPHKDTEAFF. As DNA, the CDR3 is TGTGCCAGCTCACCACACAAGGACACTGAAGCTTTCTTT.

The chain couples TRBV6-5 to TRBJ2-1; 9 bases match TRBD2. Germline CDR1 is MNHEY and CDR2 is SVGAGI. V dropped 2 bases and J dropped 12; count of bases not matched to a gene: 8. The CDR3 length is 14 residues. CDR3 sequence: CASSYQRGLAGQFF. CDR3 DNA: TGTGCCAGCAGTTACCAAAGGGGACTAGCAGGGCAGTTCTTC.

The genes are TRBV7-9 and TRBJ2-2; D not certain. Trimming left V 4 bases short and J 6 bases short, with 12 bases between. Per the germline V gene, CDR1 is SEHNR and CDR2 is FQNEAQ (reference sequence). The CDR3 length is 14 residues. DNA for the CDR3: TGTGCCAGCAGCTGGGATAGTGGGGCCGGGGAGCTGTTTTTT. Encoded protein: CASSWDSGAGELFF.

The genes are TRBV6-5 and TRBJ1-2; D unclear. The ends were cut back, 9 bases at V and 5 bases at J, with 16 bases in the middle. The CDR3 sequence is 13 residues long. From germline, CDR1 is MNHEY and CDR2 SVGAGI. The CDR3 DNA sequence: TGTGCCAGTGTAACATTTTACATTTATGGCTACACCTTC. The encoded protein is CASVTFYIYGYTF.

The gene calls are TRBV10-1 and TRBJ2-3, with D tentatively TRBD2 (6 bases). Germline values: CDR1 WNHNN, CDR2 SYGVQD (reference sequence). The CDR3 sequence is 15 residues long. V lost 3 bases and J lost 1, with 11 bases in between. In nucleotides, the CDR3 is TGCGCCAGCAGTGAAGACGGGAGCGGCACAGATACGCAGTATTTT. It is translated as CASSEDGSGTDTQYF.

J is TRBJ1-1 and V is TRBV5-1, with unresolved D. CDR3 length: 14 residues. Germline V gene sequence: CDR1 SGHRS, CDR2 YFSETQ. Deletions cut 0 bases from V and 1 base from J, with 7 bases between. The CDR3 bases are TGCGCCAGCAGCTTGGAGAGACAGAACACTGAAGCTTTCTTT. Translated, it gives CASSLERQNTEAFF.

The chain couples TRBV28 to TRBJ1-2, with 8 bases fitting TRBD1. From germline, CDR1 is MDHEN and CDR2 SYDVKM. With 7 bases clipped from V and 14 bases from J, the junction kept 21 bases outside the gene matches. This CDR3 has 15 amino acids. DNA of the CDR3: TGTGCCAGCAAACCGGAAGTGGGGACAGGCGGGCCCAGTACCTTC. This sequence encodes CASKPEVGTGGPSTF.

This clone was picked up one time. The chain has TRBV5-4 and TRBJ2-6, with D unresolved. Germline CDR1 reads SGHNT; CDR2 reads YYREEE (reference sequence). The germline V and J ends were trimmed by 7 bases and 4 bases, with 9 bases remaining between them. CDR3 length: 13 residues. This CDR3 reads CASSSPGANVLTF. DNA of the CDR3: TGTGCCAGCTCCTCACCGGGGGCCAACGTCCTGACTTTC.

The table lists this clone with a count of one. The chain recombines TRBV28 with TRBJ1-6, with D perhaps TRBD1 (6 bases). This CDR3 has 13 amino acids. Trimming cost V 6 bases and J 7 bases, with 10 bases left between them. Per the germline V gene, CDR1 is MDHEN and CDR2 is SYDVKM. The CDR3 reads CASSTGTNSPLHF. CDR3 nucleotides: TGTGCCAGCAGCACAGGGACCAATTCACCCCTCCACTTT.

The rearrangement uses TRBV15 and TRBJ1-4, with D possibly being TRBD1 (5 bases). Germline V gives CDR1 LNHNV, CDR2 YYDKDF (reference sequence). The CDR3 runs 15 residues. V dropped 1 base and J dropped 0 bases, with 6 bases sitting between them. The CDR3 DNA reads TGTGCCACCAGCAGAGTAGGGGCAACTAATGAAAAACTGTTTTTT. Translating gives CATSRVGATNEKLFF.

The chain is built from TRBV6-2 or TRBV6-3 and TRBJ2-7, with D hard to call. The V gene's germline CDR1 is MNHEY and CDR2 SVGEGT. This CDR3 has 14 amino acids. Trimming removed 2 bases at V and 2 bases at J, with 10 bases between. This CDR3 reads CASSYPRVTYEQYF. CDR3 DNA: TGTGCCAGCAGTTACCCCCGGGTTACCTACGAGCAGTACTTC.